This T cell receptor (beta chain) comes out of a study of shared clonotypes between healthy human individuals. Clones were sequenced by immunoSEQ multiplex PCR, and TCRdb holds only the in-frame ones, with some missing. This table has about a million clones, more than 60% appearing once. The germline gives CDR1 MNHEY, CDR2 SVGAGI. Trimming pared 6 bases from V and 4 bases from J, leaving 12 bases between. The length of the CDR3 is 13 residues. The chain has TRBV6-5 and TRBJ1-1; perhaps TRBD1 as D (5 bases). The sample was memory CD4+ T cells sorted from blood. The subset is: CD45RA-negative fraction. This TCR was recovered from a man in his late teens or twenties in good health. CDR3 residues: CASRGVAGTEAFF. As DNA, the CDR3 is TGTGCCAGCAGAGGGGTCGCGGGCACTGAAGCTTTCTTT.